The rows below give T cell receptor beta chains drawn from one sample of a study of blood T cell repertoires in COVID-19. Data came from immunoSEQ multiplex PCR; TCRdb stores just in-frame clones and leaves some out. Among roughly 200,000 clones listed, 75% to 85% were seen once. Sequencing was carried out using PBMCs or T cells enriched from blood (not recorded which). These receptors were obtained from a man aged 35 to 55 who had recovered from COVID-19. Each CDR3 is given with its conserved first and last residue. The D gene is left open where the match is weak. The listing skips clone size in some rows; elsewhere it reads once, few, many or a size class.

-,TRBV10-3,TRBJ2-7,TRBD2,TGTGCCATCCGAGACCCGGGACTAGCGGGAGGGTCCTCCTACGAGCAGTACTTC,CAIRDPGLAGGSSYEQYF
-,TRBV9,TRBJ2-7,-,TGTGCCAGCAGCCCCGACAGTCCGAGCTCCTACGAGCAGTACTTC,CASSPDSPSSYEQYF
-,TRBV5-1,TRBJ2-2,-,TGCGCCAGCAGCCCAATTACCGGGGTCGGGGAGCTGTTTTTT,CASSPITGVGELFF
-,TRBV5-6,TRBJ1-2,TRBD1,TGTGCCAGCAGGCCCAGAGAGGGGGCCATCTATGGCTACACCTTC,CASRPREGAIYGYTF
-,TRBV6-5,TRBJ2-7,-,TGTGCCAGCAGATCAACAGGGTTTGGGTACGAGCAGTACTTC,CASRSTGFGYEQYF
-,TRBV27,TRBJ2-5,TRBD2,TGTGCCAGCAGCCCAGGGACTAGCGGGAGGTTGAGGCAAGAGACCCAGTACTTC,CASSPGTSGRLRQETQYF
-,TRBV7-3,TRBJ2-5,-,TGTGCCAGCAGCGATCAGGGAAAGACCCAGTACTTC,CASSDQGKTQYF
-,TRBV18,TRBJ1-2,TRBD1,TGTGCCAGCTCACCACTCGCAGGGGGCCGTAACTATGGCTACACCTTC,CASSPLAGGRNYGYTF
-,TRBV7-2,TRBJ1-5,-,TGTGCCAGCAGCTCCAGGGTTTCCAATCAGCCCCAGCATTTT,CASSSRVSNQPQHF
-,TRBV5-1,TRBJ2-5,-,TGCGCCAGCAGCTCGGGAGTTGGGGGCCAAGAGACCCAGTACTTC,CASSSGVGGQETQYF
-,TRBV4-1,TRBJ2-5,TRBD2,TGCGCCAGCAGCCCGACGGAGCGGGATGGGGAAGAGACCCAGTACTTC,CASSPTERDGEETQYF
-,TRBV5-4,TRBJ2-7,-,TGTGCCAGCAGCCCACCGGGGGGCACCGAGCAGTACTTC,CASSPPGGTEQYF
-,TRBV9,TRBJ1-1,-,TGTGCCAGCAGCGTAGCTTCCTTGAACACTGAAGCTTTCTTT,CASSVASLNTEAFF
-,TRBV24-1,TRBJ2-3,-,TGTGCCACCAGTGACCGAGGAGATACGCAGTATTTT,CATSDRGDTQYF
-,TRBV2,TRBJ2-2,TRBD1,TGTGCCAGCAGTGATAGGACAGGTCGTAACACCGGGGAGCTGTTTTTT,CASSDRTGRNTGELFF
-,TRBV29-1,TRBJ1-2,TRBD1,TGCAGCGTAGCACAGGGGCCAAACTATGGCTACACCTTC,CSVAQGPNYGYTF
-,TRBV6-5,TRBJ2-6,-,TGTGCCAGCGGACAAGGAATCTCTGGGGCCAACGTCCTGACTTTC,CASGQGISGANVLTF
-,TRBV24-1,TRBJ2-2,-,TGTGCCACCAGTGAAATACAGGGTCGGAACGGGGAGCTGTTTTTT,CATSEIQGRNGELFF
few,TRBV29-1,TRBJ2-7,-,TGCAGCGTTGTTTCAGGGGTTAGCCACGAGCAGTACTTC,CSVVSGVSHEQYF
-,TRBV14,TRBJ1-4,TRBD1,TGTGCCAGCAGCTTCAACAGGGGGCGAGTTTGGGAAAAACTGTTTTTT,CASSFNRGRVWEKLFF
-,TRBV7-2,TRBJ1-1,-,TGTGCCAGCAGCTTTCAGGGGCAGGTCACTGAAGCTTTCTTT,CASSFQGQVTEAFF
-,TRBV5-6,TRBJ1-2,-,TGTGCCAGCAGCTGGCGGCAGGGGCCAACTTCTAACTATGGCTACACCTTC,CASSWRQGPTSNYGYTF
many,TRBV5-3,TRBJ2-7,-,TGTGCCAGAACCTCCCGAGGGCTTGGAGGGCTGCCCTACGAGCAGTACTTC,CARTSRGLGGLPYEQYF
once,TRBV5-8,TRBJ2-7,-,TGTGCCAGCAGCAAAAGACAGTCCACCTACGAGCAGTACTTC,CASSKRQSTYEQYF
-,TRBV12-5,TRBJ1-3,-,TGTGCTAGTGGCCCCGGGTCCTCTGGAAACACCATATATTTT,CASGPGSSGNTIYF